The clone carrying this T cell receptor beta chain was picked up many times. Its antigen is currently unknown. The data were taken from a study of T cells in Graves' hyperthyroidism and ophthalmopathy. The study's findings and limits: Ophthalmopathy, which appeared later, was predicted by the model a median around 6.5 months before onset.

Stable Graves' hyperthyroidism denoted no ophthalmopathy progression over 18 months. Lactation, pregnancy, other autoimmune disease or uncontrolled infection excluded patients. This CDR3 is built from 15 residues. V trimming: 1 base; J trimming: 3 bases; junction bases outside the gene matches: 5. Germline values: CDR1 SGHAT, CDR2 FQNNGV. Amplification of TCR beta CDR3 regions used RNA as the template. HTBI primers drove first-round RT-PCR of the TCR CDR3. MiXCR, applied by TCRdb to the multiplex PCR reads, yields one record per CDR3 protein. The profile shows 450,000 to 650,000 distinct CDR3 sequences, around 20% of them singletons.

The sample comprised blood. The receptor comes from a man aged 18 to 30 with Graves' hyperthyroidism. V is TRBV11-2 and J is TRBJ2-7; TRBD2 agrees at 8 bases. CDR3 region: CASSLAGGGHYEQYF. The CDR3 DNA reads TGTGCCAGCAGCTTAGCCGGGGGGGGGCACTACGAGCAGTACTTC.